This T cell receptor (beta chain) was sequenced in a study of blood T cell repertoires in COVID-19. For the study at large: In each case, the material was cDNA or gDNA derived from T cells, B-cell-depleted T cells, or PBMCs.

With 4 bases clipped from V and 2 bases from J, the junction kept 10 bases outside the gene matches. CDR1 is SGHTA and CDR2 is FQGTGA in the germline V gene. The CDR3 runs to 17 residues. Study processing details: Reference gene primer amplification in the assay estimated nucleated cell counts. Data came from immunoSEQ multiplex PCR; TCRdb stores just in-frame clones and leaves some out. V, J and clone size are taken as reported in that table, and D and trimming were inferred from the DNA itself. The sample records roughly 50,000 clones, roughly 87% being singletons. The clonotype originates from a human donor with active COVID-19. The donor label of this sample is uncertain. Sequencing was done on a sample of peripheral blood. The chain joins TRBV7-3 to TRBJ2-1; 8 bases are a match to TRBD2. The CDR3 sequence: CASSSLILAGPYNEQFF. DNA of the CDR3: TGTGCCAGCAGCTCCCTGATATTAGCGGGGCCCTACAATGAGCAGTTCTTC.